Presented here are 27 T cell receptor beta chains from one specimen sequenced in a study of cytomegalovirus exposure and HLA in healthy donors. The primer mix had 60 Vbeta and 13 Jbeta primers. Clones were sequenced by immunoSEQ multiplex PCR, and TCRdb holds only the in-frame ones, with some missing. This sample has about 91,000 clones, with around 86% found just once. The sample was PBMCs. Every receptor here comes from a young man in good health and CMV-seropositive.

This sequence joins TRBV6-5 and TRBJ1-6, with a possible D match to TRBD1 (5 bases). V lost 0 bases and J 6 bases, leaving 12 bases between the germline ends. Per germline, CDR1 MNHEY and CDR2 SVGAGI. The CDR3 has 16 amino acids. The CDR3 loop is CASSYSWGSSNSPLHF. The CDR3 nucleotides read TGTGCCAGCAGTTACTCGTGGGGCTCGTCTAATTCACCCCTCCACTTT.

This clone showed up just once. The gene calls are TRBV23-1 and TRBJ1-2, with 8 bases that match TRBD1. TRBV23-1 is noted as an ORF with a role that remains uncertain. CDR3 length: 15 residues. V gave up 4 bases and J gave up 8 bases; unmatched junction bases: 12. The CDR3 nucleotides read TGCGCCAGCAGTCGGTGGACAGGGAATTCTCGCGGCTACACCTTC. Its translation: CASSRWTGNSRGYTF.

In its sample, this clone was seen once. The chain carries TRBV7-9 and TRBJ1-1; D is perhaps TRBD1 (5 bases). The V end lost 7 bases, the J end lost 7 bases, and 22 bases lay between the germline ends. CDR3 length equals 15 residues. Germline CDR1 and CDR2: SEHNR and FQNEAQ (reference sequence). The CDR3 here is CASTTSGEGRGEAFF. The DNA of the CDR3 is TGTGCCAGCACCACCTCCGGGGAGGGGCGCGGTGAAGCTTTCTTT.

The V call is TRBV12-2, the J call TRBJ2-2; the table's D gene call, TRBD1, was not cross checked with the DNA. TRBV12-2 is a recognized pseudogene. This CDR3 spans 17 amino acids. The CDR3 DNA sequence: TGTGCAAGTCGCTTAGGTCGGACAGGGCGGAACACCGGGGAGCTGTTTTTT. It yields the protein CASRLGRTGRNTGELFF.

This chain links TRBV11-2 with TRBJ2-6; D gene unclear. The CDR3 sequence is 15 residues long. V lost 4 bases, J lost 0 bases, and 7 bases lay in between. Germline CDR1 is SGHAT and CDR2 is FQNNGV. CDR3 DNA: TGTGCCAGCAGCTCCCTGCGCTCTGGGGCCAACGTCCTGACTTTC. It translates to CASSSLRSGANVLTF.

The genes are TRBV27 and TRBJ1-5; TRBD1 aligns across 7 bases. The V segment lost 4 bases and the J segment 3 bases; nucleotides outside the gene matches: 6. Germline loops: CDR1 MNHEY, CDR2 SMNVEV (reference sequence). This CDR3 comprises 15 residues. Here the CDR3 DNA reads TGTGCCAGCAGTTCATGGGACAGCCTCAATCAGCCCCAGCATTTT. Its protein is CASSSWDSLNQPQHF.

The chain couples TRBV2 to TRBJ2-5; 9 bases match TRBD1. The V gene's germline CDR1 is SNHLY and CDR2 FYNNEI. Trimming removed 7 bases from V and 4 bases from J; junction bases left unmatched: 10. The CDR3 is 15 amino acids. The CDR3 loop reads CASTLQGAHGETQYF. CDR3 coding DNA: TGTGCCAGCACTTTACAGGGGGCGCATGGAGAGACCCAGTACTTC.

The gene calls are TRBV7-6 and TRBJ2-3; 8 bases match TRBD2. The CDR3 is 15 amino acids. V shed 2 bases and J 4 bases; nucleotides not matched to a gene: 5. Germline V lookup: CDR1 SGHVS, CDR2 FNYEAQ. CDR3 region: CASSLNLAGPDTQYF. The CDR3 region has the DNA TGTGCCAGCAGCTTAAATTTAGCGGGACCAGATACGCAGTATTTT.

This clone was detected once. The V call is TRBV6-1, the J call TRBJ1-2; the match to TRBD1 covers 7 bases. Germline CDR1 is MNHNS and CDR2 is SASEGT. Trimming at V came to 6 bases and at J to 6 bases, leaving 7 bases not matched to a gene. The CDR3 consists of 13 residues. The CDR3 DNA reads TGTGCCAGCAGGGAGACAGGGACGGATGGCTACACCTTC. Translating gives CASRETGTDGYTF.

This chain connects TRBV5-6 to TRBJ2-7, with a possible D match to TRBD1 (5 bases). Per the germline V gene, CDR1 is SGHDT and CDR2 is YYEEEE. Trimming left V 2 bases short and J 2 bases short, with 5 bases between. The CDR3 has 12 residues. This CDR3 is CASSLQAYEQYF. In DNA, the CDR3 is TGTGCCAGCAGCTTACAGGCCTACGAGCAGTACTTC.

This clone appeared a few times. This chain connects TRBV5-4 to TRBJ1-4, with a tentative D call TRBD1 (6 bases). CDR3 size: 16 residues. V lost 3 bases and J 3 bases, leaving 15 bases between the germline ends. The germline V gene encodes CDR1 SGHNT and CDR2 YYREEE (reference sequence). The CDR3 is CASSWKQGSANEKLFF. CDR3 DNA sequence: TGTGCCAGCAGCTGGAAACAGGGTTCGGCTAATGAAAAACTGTTTTTT.

The chain combines TRBV4-1 with TRBJ1-2; D is possibly TRBD1 (6 bases). Trimming shortened V by 3 bases and J by 4 bases, and 21 bases separated the two germline ends. From germline, CDR1 is MGHRA and CDR2 YSYEKL. CDR3 length: 17 amino acids. CDR3 in DNA: TGCGCCAGCAGCCAGCCCGGGGGGGCCAGGGCGAGCTATGGCTACACCTTC. Translation: CASSQPGGARASYGYTF.

This sequence joins TRBV27 and TRBJ2-1; TRBD2 agrees at 10 bases. V was clipped by 7 bases and J by 6 bases; unmatched bases: 9. In germline, CDR1 is MNHEY, CDR2 SMNVEV (reference sequence). The CDR3 length is 15 residues. In DNA, the CDR3 is TGTGCCAGCATTCACATAGCGGGAGGTATCAATGAGCAGTTCTTC. Encoded protein: CASIHIAGGINEQFF.

J is TRBJ1-2 and V is TRBV25-1; no clear D gene. The CDR3 is made up of 14 amino acids. V lost 5 bases and J 4 bases, leaving 14 bases between the germline ends. Germline loops: CDR1 MGHDK, CDR2 SYGVNS. The CDR3 DNA is TGTGCCAGCAGTAACTACTCAGTGGGCTATGGCTACACCTTC. Protein product: CASSNYSVGYGYTF.

The chain uses TRBV5-1 and TRBJ2-7; 9 positions agree with TRBD1. V gave up 7 bases and J gave up 6 bases; unmatched junction bases: 8. The CDR3 runs 13 residues. Germline V gene data show CDR1 as SGHRS and CDR2 as YFSETQ. The CDR3 is CASGPGQGFEQYF. Here the CDR3 DNA reads TGCGCCAGCGGACCGGGACAGGGATTCGAGCAGTACTTC. Full variable domain (missing parts from reference TRBV5-1 and TRBJ2-7): KAGVTQTPRYLIKTRGQQVTLSCSPISGHRSVSWYQQTPGQGLQFLFEYFSETQRNKGNFPGRFSGRQFSNSRSEMNVSTLELGDSALYLCASGPGQGFEQYFGPGTRLTVT.

This chain uses TRBV11-2 with TRBJ1-1; possible D gene TRBD1, 5 bases. Germline assignment: CDR1 SGHAT and CDR2 FQNNGV. Trimming pared 3 bases from V and 10 bases from J, leaving 15 bases between. CDR3 size: 13 residues. The CDR3 nucleotides read TGTGCCAGCAGCTTTTCCCAGGGCGAAGGAGCTTTCTTT. Protein sequence: CASSFSQGEGAFF.

J is TRBJ1-2 and V is TRBV28, with D unclear. The CDR3 runs 15 residues. V was pared by 6 bases and J by 3 bases, with 17 bases between. Germline CDR1 is MDHEN and CDR2 is SYDVKM. The DNA of the CDR3 is TGTGCCAGCAGCTCACCGTCGGGGAGTGACTATGGCTACACCTTC. Translation gives CASSSPSGSDYGYTF.

The chain has TRBV28 and TRBJ2-5, with D perhaps matching TRBD2 (5 bases). Germline CDR1 reads MDHEN; CDR2 reads SYDVKM. The CDR3 covers 16 residues. V was cut by 6 bases and J by 4 bases, with 21 bases left in between. The CDR3: CASSFPGSPQRETQYF. CDR3 DNA sequence: TGTGCCAGCAGCTTCCCGGGATCCCCCCAAAGAGAGACCCAGTACTTC.

The table lists this clone with a count of one. The V gene is TRBV2, the J gene TRBJ2-5; D unclear. V lost 3 bases and J 3 bases, leaving 5 bases between the germline ends. The CDR3 extends over 12 amino acids. Germline V gives CDR1 SNHLY, CDR2 FYNNEI. CDR3 coding DNA: TGTGCCAGCAGTGAGTTAGAAGAGACCCAGTACTTC. Its translation: CASSELEETQYF.

The chain is built from TRBV5-8 and TRBJ2-7; 7 bases map to TRBD1. The CDR3 has 15 residues. V shed 2 bases, J shed 2 bases, and the junction held 7 bases outside the gene matches. The V gene's germline CDR1 is SGHTS and CDR2 YDEGEE. CDR3 nucleotide sequence: TGTGCCAGCAGCTTCTCGACAGGGTGGCCCTACGAGCAGTACTTC. This encodes CASSFSTGWPYEQYF.

The chain joins TRBV12-5 to TRBJ2-2; a possible D gene is TRBD1 (8 bases). Germline V lookup: CDR1 LGHNT, CDR2 FRNRAP. Trimming stripped 7 bases from V and 6 bases from J, with 21 bases between. This CDR3 region has 16 residues. CDR3 DNA sequence: TGTGCTAGTGTCCCGGGGGGACAGGTCGAGGCCGGGGAGCTGTTTTTT. Its protein product is CASVPGGQVEAGELFF.

The rearrangement links TRBV19 to TRBJ1-1; a possible D gene is TRBD1 (5 bases). The CDR3 covers 14 residues. V shed 6 bases and J shed 8 bases, with 19 bases lying between them. Per the germline V gene, CDR1 is LNHDA and CDR2 is SQIVND (reference sequence). As DNA, the CDR3 is TGTGCCAGTAGCCCCAGATCGGTTGGGGCGGAAGCTTTCTTT. Encoded protein: CASSPRSVGAEAFF.

This chain uses TRBV6-5 with TRBJ1-1, with D possibly matching TRBD1 (5 bases). The CDR3 covers 15 residues. CDR1 MNHEY and CDR2 SVGAGI come from the germline V gene. V was clipped by 0 bases and J by 1 base, with 9 bases between them. In DNA form, the CDR3 reads TGTGCCAGCAGTTACTCTGACAGTCAGAACACTGAAGCTTTCTTT. Encoded protein: CASSYSDSQNTEAFF.

The chain employs TRBV18 and TRBJ1-4; 10 nucleotides align to TRBD1. The CDR3 runs to 15 residues. Trimming at V came to 2 bases and at J to 7 bases, leaving 4 bases not matched to a gene. Germline V gene sequence: CDR1 KGHSH, CDR2 LQKENI. The CDR3 sequence is CASSPGGQGGEKLFF. The CDR3 region has the DNA TGTGCCAGCTCACCAGGTGGACAGGGGGGTGAAAAACTGTTTTTT. Together with reference TRBV18 and TRBJ1-4, the CDR3 gives the full variable domain: NAGVMQNPRHLVRRRGQEARLRCSPMKGHSHVYWYRQLPEEGLKFMVYLQKENIIDESGMPKERFSAEFPKEGPSILRIQQVVRGDSAAYFCASSPGGQGGEKLFFGSGTQLSVL.

V usage is TRBV28 and J usage is TRBJ2-7; 12 bases are a match to TRBD1. CDR1 and CDR2 from the germline V gene are MDHEN and SYDVKM. There are 16 residues in the CDR3. V shed 1 base, J shed 4 bases, and the junction held 5 bases outside the gene matches. In nucleotides, the CDR3 is TGTGCCAGCAGTTTATTGCCGGGACAGGGGGCTTACGAGCAGTACTTC. The encoded protein is CASSLLPGQGAYEQYF.

The chain joins TRBV30 to TRBJ2-2; D perhaps matches TRBD1 (5 bases). The V gene lost 8 bases and the J gene lost 8 bases, with 9 bases spanning the gap. Germline CDR1 reads GTSNPN; CDR2 reads SVGIG (reference sequence). The length of the CDR3 is 10 residues. The CDR3 nucleotides are TGTGCCCAAGGGGTTGGGGAGCTGTTTTTT. The encoded protein is CAQGVGELFF.

The chain carries TRBV27 and TRBJ2-7, with TRBD2 matching 13 bases. After removal of 8 bases from V and 5 bases from J, the junction contained 9 bases not matched to a gene. CDR3 length: 15 amino acids. Germline assignment: CDR1 MNHEY and CDR2 SMNVEV (reference sequence). CDR3 sequence reads: CASGAGLAGIHEQYF. Here the CDR3 DNA reads TGTGCCAGCGGAGCGGGACTAGCGGGAATCCACGAGCAGTACTTC.